Following are 8 T cell receptor beta chains from one sample sequenced in a study of T cells after yellow fever vaccination. From the 5' RACE reads, TCRdb called clonotypes with MiXCR, one entry per CDR3 protein. This repertoire shows under 250,000 distinct CDR3 sequences, 6.9% found once; its top ten account for approximately 0.85%. The sequencing here drew on CD4+ T cells sorted from PBMCs, taken 15 days after the yellow fever booster vaccination. These receptors were collected from a man aged 25-45 years who received the YFV17D yellow fever vaccine.

This clonotype was detected only a few times. This chain joins TRBV20-1 and TRBJ2-5, with 8 nucleotides matching TRBD1. The CDR3 length is 11 residues. Trimming took 6 bases from V and 5 from J; bases not matched to a gene: 2. CDR1 and CDR2 (germline): DFQATT, SNEGSKA (reference sequence). The CDR3 here is CSARGHETQYF. The CDR3 DNA reads as TGCAGTGCCAGGGGGCACGAGACCCAGTACTTC.

A few counts support this clonotype. This rearrangement joins TRBV12-3 or TRBV12-4 to TRBJ2-1; the D gene is possibly TRBD1 (5 bases). This CDR3 comprises 14 residues. Trimming removed 8 bases at V and 3 bases at J, with 14 bases between. CDR3 DNA: TGTGCCAGCGGAAGAGACAGAGTCTACAATGAGCAGTTCTTC. Translation gives CASGRDRVYNEQFF.

This clonotype has at least ten counts. This sequence joins TRBV20-1 and TRBJ2-5, with 10 bases that match TRBD2. Trimming at V came to 1 base and at J to 6 bases, leaving 11 bases not matched to a gene. Germline V lookup: CDR1 DFQATT, CDR2 SNEGSKA (reference sequence). The CDR3 sequence is 16 residues long. CDR3 residues: CSARGSGRTGIQTQYF. CDR3 coding DNA: TGCAGTGCTAGAGGTAGCGGGAGGACGGGGATACAGACCCAGTACTTC.

This clonotype was detected many times. The germline gene is not matched at one end of the junction; a read error may be the cause. The chain has TRBV7-2 and TRBJ2-5; TRBD1 might be the D (6 bases). Germline-derived CDR1 and CDR2 are SGHTA and FQGNSA. The CDR3 extends over 14 amino acids. CDR3 DNA: TGTGCCAGCAGTTTAGGGGGTAGACAAGAGACCCAGTACTTC. This gives the protein CASSLGGRQETQYF. Full variable domain (rest looked up from reference TRBV7-2 and TRBJ2-5): GAGVSQSPSNKVTEKGKDVELRCDPISGHTALYWYRQSLGQGLEFLIYFQGNSAPDKSGLPSDRFSAERTGGSVSTLTIQRTQQEDSAVYLCASSLGGRQETQYFGPGTRLLVL.

The gene calls are TRBV5-1 and TRBJ2-7; perhaps TRBD2 as D (6 bases). The germline CDR1 and CDR2 sequences are SGHRS and YFSETQ. The CDR3 totals 13 residues. V lost 5 bases to trimming and J lost 3 bases, with 12 bases between them. The CDR3 loop is CASRNSGVYEQYF. As DNA, the CDR3 is TGCGCCAGCAGAAATAGCGGAGTCTACGAGCAGTACTTC.

This clonotype has at least ten counts. The chain joins TRBV24-1 to TRBJ2-3, with D hard to call. The CDR3 sequence is 13 residues long. Germline V gives CDR1 KGHDR, CDR2 SFDVKD. Deletions cut 6 bases from V and 6 bases from J, with 12 bases between. The CDR3 here is CATSTTLGDTQYF. CDR3 bases: TGTGCCACCAGTACCACCCTGGGCGATACGCAGTATTTT.

V usage is TRBV7-2 and J usage is TRBJ2-7; no definite D call. Germline loops: CDR1 SGHTA, CDR2 FQGNSA. This CDR3 region has 18 residues. The V and J ends lost 0 bases and 5 bases respectively, with 23 bases between them. CDR3 region: CASSLAAGMGRRNNEQYF. The DNA for the CDR3 is TGTGCCAGCAGCTTAGCGGCCGGTATGGGTCGTAGGAACAACGAGCAGTACTTC. Supplemented by reference TRBV7-2 and TRBJ2-7, the full variable domain reads GAGVSQSPSNKVTEKGKDVELRCDPISGHTALYWYRQSLGQGLEFLIYFQGNSAPDKSGLPSDRFSAERTGGSVSTLTIQRTQQEDSAVYLCASSLAAGMGRRNNEQYFGPGTRLTVT.

This clonotype has just a few counts. The genes are TRBV11-2 and TRBJ2-5; 12 bases are shared with TRBD2. With V trimmed by 3 bases and J by 0 bases, 5 bases remained unmatched. This CDR3 has 17 residues. Germline V lookup: CDR1 SGHAT, CDR2 FQNNGV. The CDR3 coding sequence is TGTGCCAGCAGCTTTTCCACTAGCGGGAGGAACCAAGAGACCCAGTACTTC. Its protein is CASSFSTSGRNQETQYF.